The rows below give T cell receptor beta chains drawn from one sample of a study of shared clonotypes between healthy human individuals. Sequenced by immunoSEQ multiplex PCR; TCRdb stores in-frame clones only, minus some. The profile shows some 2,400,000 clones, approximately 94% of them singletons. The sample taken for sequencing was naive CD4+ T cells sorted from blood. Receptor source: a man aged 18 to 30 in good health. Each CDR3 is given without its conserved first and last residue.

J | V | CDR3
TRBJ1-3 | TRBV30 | AWSVIGGNTIY
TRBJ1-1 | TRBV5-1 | ASSLGTYTNTEAF
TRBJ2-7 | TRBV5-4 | ASSFARDSYEQY
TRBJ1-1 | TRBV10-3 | AISAQPKAF
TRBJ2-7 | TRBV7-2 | ASSSGQGLEQY
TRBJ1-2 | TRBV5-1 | ASSATGNGYGYT
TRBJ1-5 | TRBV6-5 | ASSYSRGHQPQH
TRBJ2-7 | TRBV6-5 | ASSRMPRDEQY
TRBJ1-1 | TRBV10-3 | AISLGGVTEAF
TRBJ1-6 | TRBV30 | AWGGKVGYNSPLH
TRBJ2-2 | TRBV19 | ASSRGGISSGELF
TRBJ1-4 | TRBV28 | ASRVLGRGGGEKLF
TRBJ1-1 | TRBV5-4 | ASSLARTSGTEAF
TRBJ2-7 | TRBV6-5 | ASVGQNQYEQY
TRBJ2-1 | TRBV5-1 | ASSLDPSAGEQF
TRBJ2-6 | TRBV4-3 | ASSTRSSGANVLT
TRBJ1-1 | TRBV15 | ATSQGQNTEAF
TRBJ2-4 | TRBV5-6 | ASSLGGETVNIQY
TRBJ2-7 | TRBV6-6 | ASSPLAGGNEQY
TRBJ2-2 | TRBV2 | ASSGTSGGMNTGELF
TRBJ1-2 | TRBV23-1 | ASSKGQDNYGYT
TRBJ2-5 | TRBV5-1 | ASSLALSNPTETQY
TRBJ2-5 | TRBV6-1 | ASNRDKQETQY
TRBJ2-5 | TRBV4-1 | ASSQVLRSGETQY
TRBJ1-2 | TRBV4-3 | ASSQEGRYGYT
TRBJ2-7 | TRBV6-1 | ASSEGGGRYEQY
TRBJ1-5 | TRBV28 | ASSLEQGWNQPQH
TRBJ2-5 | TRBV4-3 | ASSQGLSRDMMQETQY
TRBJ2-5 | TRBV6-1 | ASSETLSGTSASETQY
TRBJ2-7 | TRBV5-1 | ASSYSAGPYEQY
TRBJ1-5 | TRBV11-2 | ASSGDSYLNQPQH
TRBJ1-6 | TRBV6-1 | ASSEIVTSYNSPLH